These 30 T cell receptor beta chains were sequenced from one sample in a study of blood T cells in healthy people across ages. A second PCR, run for roughly 7 to 11 cycles, used a sample-barcoded 5' primer plus a J-beta primer mix. TCRdb reprocessed the 5' RACE reads with MiXCR, giving one entry per CDR3 protein. Among approximately 1.5 million distinct CDR3 sequences listed, about 42% were seen once. Sequenced material: blood. The receptors here all came from a woman in her late teens or twenties in good health.

This chain joins TRBV25-1 and TRBJ2-7, with unresolved D. The DNA matches TRBJ2-5 better at its end, which makes the J call doubtful. Germline loops: CDR1 MGHDK, CDR2 SYGVNS. There are 12 residues in the CDR3. CDR3 in DNA: TGTGCCAGCAGTGAATCTATGGAGACCCAGTACTTC. As protein: CASSESMETQYF.

Regarding this clonotype: With a much larger clone just one base away, this may be a read error. The genes are TRBV25-1 and TRBJ1-2; TRBD1 is a possible D gene (5 bases). V was trimmed by 8 bases and J by 4 bases, leaving 35 bases between them. Germline CDR1 MGHDK, CDR2 SYGVNS. The CDR3 consists of 20 residues. CDR3 loop: CASGQLGAEDRGLNFYGYTF. In DNA form, the CDR3 reads TGTGCCAGCGGTCAATTAGGGGCGGAAGACAGAGGCTTAAACTTCTATGGCTACACCTTC.

This clonotype appeared once. V gene TRBV7-9 combines with J gene TRBJ2-1, with D perhaps TRBD2 (6 bases). The germline CDR1 and CDR2 sequences are SEHNR and FQNEAQ (reference sequence). The CDR3 covers 15 residues. Trimming took off 3 bases at V and 5 bases at J, with 14 bases between the two ends. The CDR3 is CASSLTGDVNNEQFF. In DNA form, the CDR3 reads TGTGCCAGCAGCTTGACGGGGGACGTTAACAATGAGCAGTTCTTC.

The chain couples TRBV3-1 to TRBJ1-5; 8 bases match TRBD1. V was clipped by 3 bases and J by 9 bases; unmatched bases: 10. The CDR3 is 15 residues long. Germline V CDR1 and CDR2: LGHDT, YNNKEL (reference sequence). CDR3 sequence (DNA): TGTGCCAGCAGCCAGGGGTCCGGGACAGGATGGCCCCAGCATTTT. Translating gives CASSQGSGTGWPQHF.

The V gene is TRBV27, the J gene TRBJ2-1; a weak D match, TRBD2 (7 bases). The CDR3 length is 17 residues. Trimming took off 2 bases at V and 8 bases at J, with 22 bases between the two ends. In germline, CDR1 is MNHEY, CDR2 SMNVEV (reference sequence). This chain's CDR3 is CASSLMGFAGAYDEQFF. CDR3 nucleotide sequence: TGTGCCAGCAGTTTAATGGGGTTTGCGGGGGCTTACGATGAGCAGTTCTTC.

The chain has TRBV2 and TRBJ2-1; D perhaps matches TRBD2 (6 bases). V gave up 4 bases and J gave up 5 bases, with 15 bases separating them. The CDR3 totals 15 residues. Germline values: CDR1 SNHLY, CDR2 FYNNEI. As DNA, the CDR3 is TGTGCCAGCAGTGGGCCCAGGGTAGCGGACAATGAGCAGTTCTTC. Its translation is CASSGPRVADNEQFF.

This chain connects TRBV7-9 to TRBJ1-4; D is perhaps TRBD1 (5 bases). This CDR3 has 15 amino acids. CDR1 and CDR2 (germline): SEHNR, FQNEAQ (reference sequence). V gave up 5 bases and J gave up 3 bases, with 13 bases separating them. The chain's CDR3 is CASSKDRTSNEKLFF. Here the CDR3 DNA reads TGTGCCAGCAGCAAAGACAGAACCTCTAATGAAAAACTGTTTTTT.

V is TRBV21-1 and J is TRBJ2-3. TRBV21-1 is given as a pseudogene. The CDR3 has 18 amino acids. The CDR3 DNA reads TGTGCCAGCAGCAAAGCGCTCCCAGATCTCGCTAGCACAGATACGCAGTATTTT. Amino acids: CASSKALPDLASTDTQYF.

In this sample, this clonotype turned up a few times. The rearrangement uses TRBV27 and TRBJ1-1; D is unclear. The CDR3 is 13 amino acids. Germline values: CDR1 MNHEY, CDR2 SMNVEV (reference sequence). Trimming removed 3 bases from V and 5 bases from J, with 10 bases in between. This CDR3 reads CASSFPGVTEAFF. CDR3 bases: TGTGCCAGCAGTTTTCCCGGGGTAACTGAAGCTTTCTTT.

The J gene is TRBJ2-3, the V gene TRBV5-1; 15 bases are shared with TRBD2. The J segment lost 2 bases and the V segment lost 1 base, leaving 5 bases of the junction unmatched. Germline V CDR1 and CDR2: SGHRS, YFSETQ. The CDR3 extends over 18 amino acids. The CDR3 here is CASSLPGLAGGYTDTQYF. DNA of the CDR3: TGCGCCAGCAGCTTGCCGGGACTAGCGGGGGGATACACAGATACGCAGTATTTT.

This chain uses TRBV5-1 with TRBJ1-1, with 7 bases that match TRBD1. This CDR3 contains 14 residues. V lost 8 bases and J lost 1; bases outside the gene matches: 8. The germline CDR1 and CDR2 sequences are SGHRS and YFSETQ. The CDR3 region is CASCLGQPNTEAFF. The DNA of the CDR3 is TGCGCCAGTTGTCTGGGACAGCCGAACACTGAAGCTTTCTTT.

The table lists this clonotype with a few counts. The rearrangement links TRBV9 to TRBJ2-5; 8 nucleotides line up with TRBD1. J gave up 11 bases and V 0 bases, and 6 bases lay outside the gene matches. CDR3 size: 13 residues. The germline CDR1 and CDR2 sequences are SGDLS and YYNGEE. CDR3 sequence (DNA): TGTGCCAGCAGCGTAGGGACAGGGAATGAGCAGTACTTC. Translating it yields CASSVGTGNEQYF.

This clonotype was observed once. CDR3 amino acids: CASSYLRTLSSYNEQFF. CDR3 DNA: TGTGCCAGCAGTTACTTGAGGACACTGAGCTCCTACAATGAGCAGTTCTTC. V is TRBV6-6 and J is TRBJ2-1; perhaps TRBD1 as D (5 bases). The CDR3 has 17 residues. Trimming pared 1 base from V and 0 bases from J, leaving 13 bases between. Germline V gives CDR1 MNHNY, CDR2 SVGAGI (reference sequence).

The chain carries TRBV4-1 and TRBJ1-2; the D is unclear. Germline assignment: CDR1 MGHRA and CDR2 YSYEKL. V was clipped by 1 base and J by 2 bases, with 11 bases between them. The length of the CDR3 is 15 residues. Here the CDR3 DNA reads TGCGCCAGCAGCCAAGCGGCAGGCTCCAACTATGGCTACACCTTC. Translating it yields CASSQAAGSNYGYTF.

This chain links TRBV6-5 with TRBJ1-5; D is ambiguous. V was clipped by 0 bases and J by 6 bases, with 9 bases between them. The CDR3 loop spans 14 amino acids. The germline V gene encodes CDR1 MNHEY and CDR2 SVGAGI. The CDR3: CASSYSLGGQPQHF. As DNA, the CDR3 is TGTGCCAGCAGTTACTCGTTGGGAGGTCAGCCCCAGCATTTT.

In regard to this clonotype: The junction does not match germline at one end; this may be a read error. The chain is built from TRBV6-1 and TRBJ2-1; 9 bases align to TRBD2. The CDR3 runs 17 residues. CDR1 MNHNS and CDR2 SASEGT come from the germline V gene. The CDR3 DNA reads as TGTGCCAGCAGACTTCTAGCGGGACTGCACTCCTGCAATGAGCAGTTCTTC. Amino acid sequence: CASRLLAGLHSCNEQFF.

The chain links TRBV7-3 to TRBJ2-3; D call uncertain. Trimming shortened V by 6 bases and J by 4 bases, and 14 bases separated the two germline ends. In germline, CDR1 is SGHTA, CDR2 FQGTGA. The CDR3 totals 14 residues. DNA for the CDR3: TGTGCCAGCAGTTTCGGGCAGGCCGCAGATACGCAGTATTTT. This codes for CASSFGQAADTQYF.

The chain couples TRBV6-1 to TRBJ1-5; D gene ambiguous. CDR3 length: 13 residues. Trimming shortened V by 3 bases and J by 7 bases, and 10 bases separated the two germline ends. Germline CDR1 reads MNHNS; CDR2 reads SASEGT. CDR3 region: CASSESGRQPQHF. The DNA of the CDR3 is TGTGCCAGCAGTGAGTCAGGCAGACAGCCCCAGCATTTT.

The rearrangement joins TRBV4-1 to TRBJ1-5; D is ambiguous. The CDR3 runs 17 residues. Germline CDR1 and CDR2: MGHRA and YSYEKL. Trimming removed 3 bases at V and 0 bases at J, with 15 bases between. DNA for the CDR3: TGCGCCAGCAGCCATGGCCTAGTGGGAGCTAGCAATCAGCCCCAGCATTTT. Amino acid sequence: CASSHGLVGASNQPQHF.

The J gene is TRBJ1-2, the V gene TRBV7-9, with D maybe TRBD1 (6 bases). The CDR3 has 16 amino acids. Between the trimmed V and J ends, which lost 4 bases and 5 bases, there was a span of 20 bases. CDR1 and CDR2 from the germline V gene are SEHNR and FQNEAQ (reference sequence). The CDR3 sequence: CASSSYRVPGAYGYTF. In nucleotides, the CDR3 is TGTGCCAGCAGCTCATACAGGGTGCCGGGAGCTTATGGCTACACCTTC.

With respect to this clonotype: At one end the junction does not follow the germline gene, possibly because of a read error. The chain has TRBV7-2 and TRBJ1-2; 8 bases line up with TRBD1. This CDR3 is 15 amino acids long. Germline CDR1 and CDR2: SGHTA and FQGNSA. CDR3 DNA: TGTGCCAGCAGCGCACAGGGGGGCGCGGGCTATAGCTACACCTTC. The encoded protein is CASSAQGGAGYSYTF.

The chain carries TRBV20-1 and TRBJ2-1; maybe TRBD2 (6 bases). The germline V gene has CDR1 DFQATT and CDR2 SNEGSKA (reference sequence). There are 17 residues in the CDR3. Trimming removed 0 bases at V and 0 bases at J, with 15 bases between. DNA of the CDR3: TGCAGTGCTAGAGATGCGGGGTCTGGAAGCTCCTACAATGAGCAGTTCTTC. Protein product: CSARDAGSGSSYNEQFF.

The V and J genes are TRBV6-6 and TRBJ1-5; TRBD1 agrees at 7 bases. The CDR3 spans 15 residues. The ends lost 6 bases at V and 1 base at J; junction bases unmatched: 6. The germline CDR1 and CDR2 sequences are MNHNY and SVGAGI (reference sequence). CDR3 protein: CASSTTGMSNQPQHF. The DNA for the CDR3 is TGTGCCAGCAGCACGACAGGGATGAGCAATCAGCCCCAGCATTTT.

This clonotype was recorded a few times. This rearrangement joins TRBV6-1 to TRBJ2-3, with TRBD2 identical over 12 bases. The junction had 6 bases not matched to a gene; V was cut back by 7 bases and J by 4 bases. The CDR3 spans 15 residues. The germline gives CDR1 MNHNS, CDR2 SASEGT. The CDR3 protein is CASTRLAGAPDTQYF. CDR3 nucleotide sequence: TGTGCCAGCACCCGACTAGCGGGAGCACCAGATACGCAGTATTTT.

V usage is TRBV6-2 or TRBV6-3 and J usage is TRBJ2-4, with D possibly matching TRBD1 (6 bases). The J call is in doubt because the DNA end fits TRBJ2-7 better. The CDR3 is made up of 15 amino acids. Germline values: CDR1 MNHEY, CDR2 SVGEGT. The CDR3 sequence: CASSRDMVKIHEQYF. In DNA form, the CDR3 reads TGTGCCAGCAGCCGGGACATGGTAAAAATCCACGAGCAGTACTTC.

This chain uses TRBV10-3 with TRBJ2-7; D gene ambiguous. Trimming pared 3 bases from V and 2 bases from J, leaving 17 bases between. The CDR3 loop spans 16 amino acids. The germline V gene has CDR1 ENHRY and CDR2 SYGVKD. The CDR3, as DNA: TGTGCCATCAGTGACCTTGTCAGCATCTATCCCTACGAGCAGTACTTC. Its protein is CAISDLVSIYPYEQYF.

V and J are TRBV7-2 and TRBJ1-1; 7 nucleotides match TRBD1. Germline assignment: CDR1 SGHTA and CDR2 FQGNSA. Trimming cost V 7 bases and J 2 bases; bases outside gene matches: 7. The CDR3 runs 14 residues. CDR3 bases: TGTGCCAGCACCCGGACAGGCCCTAACACTGAAGCTTTCTTT. Residues: CASTRTGPNTEAFF.

The rearrangement joins TRBV7-2 to TRBJ2-7; 12 nucleotides align to TRBD2. Germline CDR1 reads SGHTA; CDR2 reads FQGNSA. Trimming at V came to 5 bases and at J to 5 bases, leaving 10 bases not matched to a gene. This CDR3 contains 16 residues. The CDR3 region has the DNA TGTGCCAGCAGCCTGCGAAGGACTAGCGGGGCCCACGAGCAGTACTTC. This encodes CASSLRRTSGAHEQYF.

This chain links TRBV4-1 with TRBJ1-1; no definite D call. Trimming cost V 0 bases and J 8 bases, with 7 bases left between them. The germline V gene encodes CDR1 MGHRA and CDR2 YSYEKL. The CDR3 has 12 residues. The CDR3 DNA reads TGCGCCAGCAGCCAAGACGTGGGGGAAGCTTTCTTT. Residues: CASSQDVGEAFF.

A word on this clonotype: Since a much larger clone is just one base distant, this may be a read error. This chain connects TRBV7-2 to TRBJ2-5; D possibly uses TRBD1 or TRBD2 (5 bases each). Germline loops: CDR1 SGHTA, CDR2 FQGNSA. The CDR3 contains 14 residues. The V end lost 2 bases, the J end lost 11 bases, and 18 bases lay between the germline ends. The CDR3 DNA reads as TGTGCCAGCAGCTTATCGGGGCCTCTCTGGGTGCAGTACTTC. It codes for CASSLSGPLWVQYF. The variable domain in full, with the rest retrieved from reference TRBV7-2 and TRBJ2-5, is GAGVSQSPSNKVTEKGKDVELRCDPISGHTALYWYRQSLGQGLEFLIYFQGNSAPDKSGLPSDRFSAERTGGSVSTLTIQRTQQEDSAVYLCASSLSGPLWVQYFGPGTRLLVL.